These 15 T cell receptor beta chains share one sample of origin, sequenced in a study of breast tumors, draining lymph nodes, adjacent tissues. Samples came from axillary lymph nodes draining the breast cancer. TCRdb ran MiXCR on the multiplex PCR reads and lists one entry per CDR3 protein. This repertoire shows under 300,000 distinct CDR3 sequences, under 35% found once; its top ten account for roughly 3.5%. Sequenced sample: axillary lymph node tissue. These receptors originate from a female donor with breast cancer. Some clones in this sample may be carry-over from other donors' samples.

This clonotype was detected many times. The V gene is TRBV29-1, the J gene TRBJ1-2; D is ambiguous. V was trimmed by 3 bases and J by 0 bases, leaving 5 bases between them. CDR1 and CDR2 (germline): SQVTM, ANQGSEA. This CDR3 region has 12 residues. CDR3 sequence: CSVEATNYGYTF. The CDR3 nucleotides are TGCAGCGTTGAGGCGACTAACTATGGCTACACCTTC.

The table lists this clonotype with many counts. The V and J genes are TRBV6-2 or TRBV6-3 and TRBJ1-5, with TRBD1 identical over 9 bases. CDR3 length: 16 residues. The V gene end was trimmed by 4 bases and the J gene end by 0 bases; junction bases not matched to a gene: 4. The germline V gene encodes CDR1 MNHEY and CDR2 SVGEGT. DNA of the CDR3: TGTGCCAGCAGTTCAGACAGGGGGACTAGCAATCAGCCCCAGCATTTT. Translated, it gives CASSSDRGTSNQPQHF.

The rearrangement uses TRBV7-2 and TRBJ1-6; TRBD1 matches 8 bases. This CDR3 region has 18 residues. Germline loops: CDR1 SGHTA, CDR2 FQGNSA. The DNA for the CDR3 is TGTCACAGTGCTCTGCGACAGGGGAACCCCTCCTATAATTCACCCCTCCACTTT. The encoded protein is CHSALRQGNPSYNSPLHF.

CDR3 DNA sequence: TGTGCCAGCTCACTTCCAGGTCCGGCAGACAATGAGCAGTTCTTC. Translating it yields CASSLPGPADNEQFF. V is TRBV18 and J is TRBJ2-1, with unresolved D. CDR3 size: 15 residues. Germline V CDR1 and CDR2: KGHSH, LQKENI. Trimming removed 4 bases from V and 5 bases from J, with 15 bases in between.

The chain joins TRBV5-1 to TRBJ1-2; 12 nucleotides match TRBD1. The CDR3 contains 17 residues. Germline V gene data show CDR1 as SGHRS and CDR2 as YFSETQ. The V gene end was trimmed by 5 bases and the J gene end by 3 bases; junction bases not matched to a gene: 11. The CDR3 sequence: CASRGQGALESDYGYTF. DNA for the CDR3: TGCGCCAGCAGGGGACAGGGGGCGCTTGAGTCGGACTATGGCTACACCTTC.

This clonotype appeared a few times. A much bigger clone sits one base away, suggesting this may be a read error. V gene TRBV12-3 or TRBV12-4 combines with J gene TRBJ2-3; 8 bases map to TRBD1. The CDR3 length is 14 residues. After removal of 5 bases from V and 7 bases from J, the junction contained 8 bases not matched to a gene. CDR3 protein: CASSNDRGRNTQYF. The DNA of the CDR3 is TGTGCCAGCAGTAACGACAGGGGCCGGAATACGCAGTATTTT.

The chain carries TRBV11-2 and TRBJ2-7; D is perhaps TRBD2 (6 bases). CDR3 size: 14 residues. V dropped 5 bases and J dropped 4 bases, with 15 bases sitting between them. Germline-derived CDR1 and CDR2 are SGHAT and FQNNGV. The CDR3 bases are TGTGCCAGCAGCCTAAGCGGGCCACCTTACGAGCAGTACTTC. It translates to CASSLSGPPYEQYF.

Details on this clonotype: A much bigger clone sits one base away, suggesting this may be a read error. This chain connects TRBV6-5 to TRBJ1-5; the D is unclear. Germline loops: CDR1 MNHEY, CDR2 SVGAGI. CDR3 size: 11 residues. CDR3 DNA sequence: TGTACCAGCAGTTACTCGTATCGCTGGCATTTT. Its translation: CTSSYSYRWHF.

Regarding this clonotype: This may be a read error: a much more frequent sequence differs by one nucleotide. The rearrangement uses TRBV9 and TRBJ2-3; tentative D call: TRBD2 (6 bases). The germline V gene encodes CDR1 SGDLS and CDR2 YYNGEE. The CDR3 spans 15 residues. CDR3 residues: CAGSVVDGRTDTQYF. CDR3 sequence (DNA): TGTGCCGGCAGCGTAGTAGATGGGAGGACAGATACGCAGTATTTT.

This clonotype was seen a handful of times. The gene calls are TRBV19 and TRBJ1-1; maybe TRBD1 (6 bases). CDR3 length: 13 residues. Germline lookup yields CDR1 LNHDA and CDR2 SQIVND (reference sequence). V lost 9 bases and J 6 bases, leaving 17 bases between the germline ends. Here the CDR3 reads CASQGHMKPEAFF. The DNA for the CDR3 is TGTGCCAGCCAGGGACACATGAAGCCTGAAGCTTTCTTT. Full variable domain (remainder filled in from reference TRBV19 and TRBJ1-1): DGGITQSPKYLFRKEGQNVTLSCEQNLNHDAMYWYRQDPGQGLRLIYYSQIVNDFQKGDIAEGYSVSREKKESFPLTVTSAQKNPTAFYLCASQGHMKPEAFFGQGTRLTVV.

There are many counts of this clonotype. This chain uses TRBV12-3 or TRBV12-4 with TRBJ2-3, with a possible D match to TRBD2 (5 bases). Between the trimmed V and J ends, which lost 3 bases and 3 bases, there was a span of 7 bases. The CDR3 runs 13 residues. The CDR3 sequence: CASSFGVTDTQYF. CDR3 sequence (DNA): TGTGCCAGCAGTTTCGGGGTAACAGATACGCAGTATTTT.

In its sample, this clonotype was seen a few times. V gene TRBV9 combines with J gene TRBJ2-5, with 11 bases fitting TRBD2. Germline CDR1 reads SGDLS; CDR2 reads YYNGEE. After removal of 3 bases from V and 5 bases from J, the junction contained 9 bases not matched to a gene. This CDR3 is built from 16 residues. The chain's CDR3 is CASSEGTSGTFETQYF. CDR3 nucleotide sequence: TGTGCCAGCAGCGAGGGGACTAGCGGAACCTTCGAGACCCAGTACTTC.

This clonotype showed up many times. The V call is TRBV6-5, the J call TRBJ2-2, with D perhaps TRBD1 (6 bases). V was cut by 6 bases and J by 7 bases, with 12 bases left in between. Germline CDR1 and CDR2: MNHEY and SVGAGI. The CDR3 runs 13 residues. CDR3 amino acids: CASRHQGHGELFF. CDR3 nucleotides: TGTGCCAGCAGACACCAGGGACACGGGGAGCTGTTTTTT.

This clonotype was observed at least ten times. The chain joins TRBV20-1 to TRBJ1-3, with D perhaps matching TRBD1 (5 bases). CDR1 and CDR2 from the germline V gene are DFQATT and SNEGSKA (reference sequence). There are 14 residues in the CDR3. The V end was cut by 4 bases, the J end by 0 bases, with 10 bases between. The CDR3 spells CSAKGHSSGNTIYF. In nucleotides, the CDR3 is TGCAGTGCTAAAGGACACTCCTCTGGAAACACCATATATTTT.

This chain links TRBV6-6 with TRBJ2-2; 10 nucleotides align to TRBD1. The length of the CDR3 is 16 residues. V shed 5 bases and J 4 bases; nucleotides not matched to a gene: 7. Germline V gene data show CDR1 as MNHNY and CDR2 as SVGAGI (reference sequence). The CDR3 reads CASSPLGQGSTGELFF. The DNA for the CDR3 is TGTGCCAGCAGTCCGCTGGGACAGGGGTCCACCGGGGAGCTGTTTTTT.